Listed below are T cell receptor beta chains from one sample, sequenced in a study of blood T cell repertoires in COVID-19. Profiling relied on immunoSEQ multiplex PCR, and the TCRdb table lists in-frame clones only, not all of them. The sample has approximately 150,000 clones, about 90% seen once. The sample taken for sequencing was PBMCs or T cells enriched from blood (not recorded which). These receptors came from a human donor with acute COVID-19. The donor label of this sample is uncertain. Both conserved end residues are part of each CDR3. D genes are given only for firm matches. Only some rows state a clone size, as once, few, many or a class for expanded clones.

j_call	v_call	d_call	clone_size	cdr3_nt	cdr3_aa
TRBJ1-6	TRBV5-6	TRBD1	.	TGTGCCAGCAGCTTTCTGACAGGGAGGAGTGGTTCACCCCTCCACTTT	CASSFLTGRSGSPLHF
TRBJ2-1	TRBV7-8	.	.	TGTGCCAGCAGCTTACGGGACACCTACAATGAGCAGTTCTTC	CASSLRDTYNEQFF
TRBJ2-5	TRBV5-4	.	once	TGTGCCAGCAGCTTGGTGGGGGCCCCAAAGACCCAGTACTTC	CASSLVGAPKTQYF
TRBJ2-1	TRBV28	TRBD1	once	TGTGCCAGCAGTTTTTCCGGGACAGGTGATAATGAGCAGTTCTTC	CASSFSGTGDNEQFF
TRBJ2-7	TRBV24-1	TRBD1	.	TGTGCCACCAGCCCGACTGGGACAGCAACCTACGAGCAGTACTTC	CATSPTGTATYEQYF
TRBJ2-4	TRBV5-6	.	.	TGTGCCAGCAGCCCCCCAGGGGAAAACATTCAGTACTTC	CASSPPGENIQYF
TRBJ2-2	TRBV6-5	.	.	TGTGCCAGCACAGGGGTGGACACCGGGGAGCTGTTTTTT	CASTGVDTGELFF
TRBJ2-2	TRBV11-1	.	.	TGTGCCAGCAGCTTAGGGGCAGAGCTGTTTTTT	CASSLGAELFF
TRBJ1-2	TRBV29-1	.	.	TGCAGCGTTGACCCCGCAGGGAACTATGGCTACACCTTC	CSVDPAGNYGYTF
TRBJ2-3	TRBV5-3	.	.	TGTGCCAGACCCTGCAGCGGAAAGGGAGATACGCAGTATTTT	CARPCSGKGDTQYF
TRBJ2-5	TRBV19	.	.	TGTGCCAGTAGTATGCGGCAGATATGGGAGACCCAGTACTTC	CASSMRQIWETQYF
TRBJ2-7	TRBV24-1	TRBD1	.	TGTGCCACCAGTGATTCTGGGACAGGGGACGAGCAGTACTTC	CATSDSGTGDEQYF
TRBJ1-1	TRBV29-1	.	.	TGCAGCGCCTGGGGCCCGAGAGGGAACACTGAAGCTTTCTTT	CSAWGPRGNTEAFF
TRBJ2-3	TRBV23-1	.	.	TGCGCCAGCAGTCAATATGATTATCGTGGACAGACTAGCACAGATACGCAGTATTTT	CASSQYDYRGQTSTDTQYF
TRBJ1-2	TRBV29-1	TRBD1	.	TGCAGCGTACGACAGGGGGCACTCTATGGCTACACCTTC	CSVRQGALYGYTF
TRBJ2-7	TRBV3-1/TRBV3-2	TRBD1	.	TGTGCCAGCAGCCCGGGACAGGGAACCTACGAGCAGTACTTC	CASSPGQGTYEQYF
TRBJ2-5	TRBV29-1	TRBD2	.	TGCAGCGTTGACCCCCGACTAGCGGGGGGACAAGAGACCCAGTACTTC	CSVDPRLAGGQETQYF
TRBJ1-1	TRBV25-1	.	.	TGTGCCAGCAGTGAATTATCTAAACAGGGTGCTGAAGCTTTCTTT	CASSELSKQGAEAFF
TRBJ1-3	TRBV25-1	.	.	TGTGCCAGCAGGGGAGGGGCAGACAACACCATATATTTT	CASRGGADNTIYF
TRBJ1-3	TRBV14	.	.	TGTGCCAGCAGCCAAGGGGGGGAGATCATTAAGTACTCTGGAAACACCATATATTTT	CASSQGGEIIKYSGNTIYF
TRBJ1-1	TRBV30	.	.	TGTGCCTATCTGAGGCACCTAAACACTGAAGCTTTCTTT	CAYLRHLNTEAFF
TRBJ2-5	TRBV10-3	TRBD2	.	TGTGCCACACAGAGGGCGGGGGGGCCAAAGACCCAGTACTTC	CATQRAGGPKTQYF
TRBJ2-7	TRBV5-8	.	.	TGTGCCAGCAGCTTGGATCAGGGTAGAACCTACGAGCAGTACTTC	CASSLDQGRTYEQYF
TRBJ1-3	TRBV6-5	.	.	TGTGCCAGCAGTTACGGGGCCAGCTCTGGAAACACCATATATTTT	CASSYGASSGNTIYF
TRBJ1-3	TRBV19	.	.	TGTGCCAGTAGGGGAGAAGGACCTGGAAACACCATATATTTT	CASRGEGPGNTIYF
TRBJ2-1	TRBV19	TRBD2	.	TGTGCCAGTAGAAGACTAGCACAGAATGAGCAGTTCTTC	CASRRLAQNEQFF
TRBJ2-2	TRBV4-2	.	once	TGTGCCAGCCTCCCCCCGAACACCGGGGAGCTGTTTTTT	CASLPPNTGELFF
TRBJ2-5	TRBV4-3	.	.	TGCGCCAGCAGCCAAGACACCTATGGGGGGGCGAAAGAGACCCAGTACTTC	CASSQDTYGGAKETQYF
TRBJ1-5	TRBV29-1	.	.	TGCAGCGTTCGACAGGATAGCAATCAGCCCCAGCATTTT	CSVRQDSNQPQHF
TRBJ2-2	TRBV25-1	.	.	TGTGCCAGCAGTGAATTGGAGCTTCTAACCGGGGAGCTGTTTTTT	CASSELELLTGELFF
TRBJ1-3	TRBV24-1	.	.	TGTGCCACCAGCTTAGAGCGACGAGGTTCAAATTGTGGAAACACCATATATTTT	CATSLERRGSNCGNTIYF
TRBJ2-7	TRBV30	TRBD1	.	TGTGCCTGGAGTGACCCCGACAGGGCGCTTTACGAGCAGTACTTC	CAWSDPDRALYEQYF
TRBJ2-5	TRBV18	.	.	TGTGCCAGCTCCCGCCAAGAGACCCAGTACTTC	CASSRQETQYF
TRBJ1-1	TRBV4-3	.	.	TGCGCCAGCAGCGATGGACTGGGTCGGAACACTGAAGCTTTCTTT	CASSDGLGRNTEAFF
TRBJ1-5	TRBV7-8	TRBD1	few	TGTGCCAGCAGGACAGGGAATCAGCCCCAGCATTTT	CASRTGNQPQHF
TRBJ2-3	TRBV7-2	.	.	TGTGCCAGCAGCTTAGTTGGCAGGGGCTACACAGATACGCAGTATTTT	CASSLVGRGYTDTQYF
TRBJ2-7	TRBV3-1/TRBV3-2	TRBD1	few	TGTGCCAGCAGCCAGGGACAGGGGGTAAGCGAGCAGTACTTC	CASSQGQGVSEQYF
TRBJ2-2	TRBV10-3	TRBD1	.	TGTGCCATCAGCGGACAGGGAGGCGGGGAGCTGTTTTTT	CAISGQGGGELFF
TRBJ1-1	TRBV2	.	.	TGTGCAGACAAGCAGCCGAACACTGAAGCTTTCTTT	CADKQPNTEAFF
TRBJ2-1	TRBV4-1	TRBD2	.	TGCGCCAGCAGCCGACTAGCGGGGGGTTTAGATGAGCAGTTCTTC	CASSRLAGGLDEQFF
TRBJ1-1	TRBV3-1/TRBV3-2	.	.	TGTGCCAGCAGCCAAGCTCTAAGTGAAGCTTTCTTT	CASSQALSEAFF
TRBJ1-1	TRBV4-3	.	.	TGCGCCAGCAGCCCTCGGACACGACAGACTGAAGCTTTCTTT	CASSPRTRQTEAFF
TRBJ2-7	TRBV10-3	.	once	TGTGCCATCAGTGAAAAAGGGGCTTACGAGCAGTACTTC	CAISEKGAYEQYF
TRBJ2-5	TRBV7-2	.	.	TGTGCCAGCAGCTCCACAGGGATTCAAGAGACCCAGTACTTC	CASSSTGIQETQYF
TRBJ1-6	TRBV5-1	TRBD1	once	TGCGCCAGCAGTTATACCGGGACAGAGTATAATTCACCCCTCCACTTT	CASSYTGTEYNSPLHF